The 24 T cell receptor beta chains below all came from one sample that was sequenced in a study of diagnostic markers for celiac disease. TCRdb processed the reads again and assigns one entry to each CDR3 protein, with no DNA. The sample table sets out 5,500 to 7,000 distinct CDR3 sequences. Sequencing input: either unsorted cells or a sorted T cell fraction (not recorded which). These TCRs come from a human donor. This table probably holds off-target reads from a library built for another chain.

The chain recombines TRBV20-1 with TRBJ1-4; TCRdb calls TRBD1, which cannot be checked without DNA. The CDR3 sequence is 13 residues long. Germline CDR1 reads DFQATT; CDR2 reads SNEGSKA (reference sequence). The CDR3 reads CSAIPQGTEKLFF.

This rearrangement joins TRBV20-1 to TRBJ2-3; TCRdb reports TRBD2, a call that lacks DNA to check it against. Germline V gives CDR1 DFQATT, CDR2 SNEGSKA (reference sequence). The CDR3 extends over 14 amino acids. The CDR3 here is CSARLAGGTDTQYF.

The chain uses TRBV13 and TRBJ1-6; no DNA is available, so the TRBD1 call from TCRdb remains unchecked. CDR1 and CDR2 (germline): PRHDT, FYEKMQ (reference sequence). The CDR3 is made up of 14 amino acids. The CDR3 here is CASSFFQGSSPLHF.

This chain joins TRBV7-6 and TRBJ1-6; the D gene TCRdb calls, TRBD1, cannot be checked with no DNA. This CDR3 comprises 17 residues. CDR1 and CDR2 from the germline V gene are SGHVS and FNYEAQ. This CDR3 is CASSSGGRLSYNSPLHF.

Its frequency marks this clonotype as medium-sized. The chain joins TRBV12-3 or TRBV12-4 to TRBJ1-2; TCRdb indicates TRBD1, and absent DNA this call remains unverified. The CDR3 totals 15 residues. The CDR3 sequence is CASRDTGYSSYGYTF.

The rearrangement joins TRBV5-1 to TRBJ1-2. Germline assignment: CDR1 SGHRS and CDR2 YFSETQ. The CDR3 covers 12 residues. The CDR3 is CASSLDRSRYTF.

The chain joins TRBV20-1 to TRBJ1-3; no DNA is available, so the TRBD1 call from TCRdb remains unchecked. Looked up from germline, CDR1 is DFQATT and CDR2 is SNEGSKA (reference sequence). This CDR3 is built from 13 residues. The CDR3 here is CSATGPSGNTIYF.

The chain is built from TRBV10-3 and TRBJ2-7; TCRdb lists TRBD1, though no DNA is available to test this call. Germline CDR1 is ENHRY and CDR2 is SYGVKD. CDR3 length: 13 residues. CDR3 loop: CAIGRDSVYEQYF.

This clonotype is identified as medium-sized from frequency. The rearrangement joins TRBV7-2 to TRBJ1-5; TCRdb calls TRBD1, which cannot be checked without DNA. The CDR3 consists of 14 residues. Germline V CDR1 and CDR2: SGHTA, FQGNSA. The CDR3 is CASSLGGGYQPQHF.

The J gene is TRBJ1-5, the V gene TRBV28; the TCRdb call, TRBD1, lacks DNA for checking. The CDR3 spans 17 residues. Germline-derived CDR1 and CDR2 are MDHEN and SYDVKM. The chain's CDR3 is CASRQRGQRSIYQPQHF.

By frequency, this clonotype registers large. V is TRBV12-3 or TRBV12-4 and J is TRBJ2-3; TCRdb returns TRBD2, unconfirmable since there is no DNA. The CDR3 is made up of 16 amino acids. The CDR3 sequence: CASSFTRLAGVDTQYF.

The V call is TRBV7-7, the J call TRBJ2-5; as DNA is missing, the TRBD2 call by TCRdb cannot be tested. Germline assignment: CDR1 SSHAT and CDR2 FNYEAQ (reference sequence). This CDR3 is built from 15 residues. CDR3 sequence: CASRLGTGLQETQYF.

This clonotype is deemed large by its frequency. V and J are TRBV27 and TRBJ2-1; TCRdb's D call of TRBD2 is untestable without DNA. The CDR3 is made up of 14 amino acids. Germline CDR1 reads MNHEY; CDR2 reads SMNVEV (reference sequence). This CDR3 reads CASSLRDSVSEQFF.

The chain is built from TRBV7-6 and TRBJ2-2; the D gene TCRdb calls, TRBD2, cannot be checked with no DNA. Germline V lookup: CDR1 SGHVS, CDR2 FNYEAQ. CDR3 size: 17 residues. Here the CDR3 reads CASSARLAGAVAGELFF. The complete variable domain, with remaining parts taken from reference TRBV7-6 and TRBJ2-2, reads GAGVSQSPRYKVTKRGQDVALRCDPISGHVSLYWYRQALGQGPEFLTYFNYEAQQDKSGLPNDRFSAERPEGSISTLTIQRTEQRDSAMYRCASSARLAGAVAGELFFGEGSRLTVL.

The chain recombines TRBV4-1 with TRBJ2-1; TCRdb's D gene call, TRBD2, goes unchecked for lack of DNA. This CDR3 comprises 14 residues. Germline assignment: CDR1 MGHRA and CDR2 YSYEKL. CDR3 protein: CASSQDIAGDEQFF.

By frequency, this clonotype registers medium-sized (0.01 to 0.1%). The gene calls are TRBV3-1 and TRBJ1-2. The CDR3 length is 12 residues. Germline V lookup: CDR1 LGHDT, CDR2 YNNKEL (reference sequence). CDR3 amino acids: CASSPDRWGYTF.

This rearrangement joins TRBV7-2 to TRBJ1-6; the TCRdb D gene call, TRBD1, has no DNA to confirm it. The CDR3 runs 15 residues. Germline values: CDR1 SGHTA, CDR2 FQGNSA. The CDR3 region is CASSLNRMGNSPLHF. The full variable domain, completed using reference TRBV7-2 and TRBJ1-6, is GAGVSQSPSNKVTEKGKDVELRCDPISGHTALYWYRQSLGQGLEFLIYFQGNSAPDKSGLPSDRFSAERTGGSVSTLTIQRTQQEDSAVYLCASSLNRMGNSPLHFGNGTRLTVT.

J is TRBJ1-6 and V is TRBV5-1. The germline V gene encodes CDR1 SGHRS and CDR2 YFSETQ. The CDR3 runs to 15 residues. CDR3 loop: CASSLTGTEGSPLHF.

This clonotype is called medium-sized (0.01 to 0.1%) based on its frequency. The rearrangement joins TRBV5-1 to TRBJ2-5; TCRdb returns TRBD2, unconfirmable since there is no DNA. Germline CDR1 reads SGHRS; CDR2 reads YFSETQ. The CDR3 has 15 residues. The CDR3 sequence is CASSMWTSGEETQYF. The full variable domain, rest sourced from reference TRBV5-1 and TRBJ2-5, is KAGVTQTPRYLIKTRGQQVTLSCSPISGHRSVSWYQQTPGQGLQFLFEYFSETQRNKGNFPGRFSGRQFSNSRSEMNVSTLELGDSALYLCASSMWTSGEETQYFGPGTRLLVL.

The CDR3 loop is CSASPAGGPGELFF. This chain connects TRBV20-1 to TRBJ2-2; TCRdb's D call of TRBD2 is untestable without DNA. Germline-derived CDR1 and CDR2 are DFQATT and SNEGSKA (reference sequence). This CDR3 has 14 amino acids.

The chain carries TRBV28 and TRBJ1-5. The germline gives CDR1 MDHEN, CDR2 SYDVKM. The CDR3 contains 14 residues. The CDR3 loop reads CASSFAGDNQPQHF.

Its frequency marks this clonotype as medium-sized (0.01 to 0.1%). The rearrangement uses TRBV6-1 and TRBJ1-5. This CDR3 spans 18 amino acids. The germline V gene has CDR1 MNHNS and CDR2 SASEGT. The CDR3 here is CASSGLVKAGGSNQPQHF.

CDR3 in amino acids: CASSLEDTQYF. The chain couples TRBV7-9 to TRBJ2-3. Germline V lookup: CDR1 SEHNR, CDR2 FQNEAQ (reference sequence). This CDR3 is built from 11 residues. Drawing the rest from reference TRBV7-9 and TRBJ2-3, the complete variable domain is DTGVSQNPRHKITKRGQNVTFRCDPISEHNRLYWYRQTLGQGPEFLTYFQNEAQLEKSRLLSDRFSAERPKGSFSTLEIQRTEQGDSAMYLCASSLEDTQYFGPGTRLTVL.

The chain is built from TRBV15 and TRBJ2-7; checking the TCRdb D call of TRBD1 is not possible without DNA. This CDR3 spans 14 amino acids. Germline V gene lookup returns CDR1 LNHNV and CDR2 YYDKDF (reference sequence). The CDR3 protein is CATSSYGRGYEQYF.